These T cell receptor beta chains were read from a single sample in a study of CD4 T cells in relation to SARS-CoV-2 and coronaviruses. Assay: immunoSEQ multiplex PCR; the TCRdb copy retains only in-frame clones and omits some. The sample lists about 36,000 clones; 77% were seen once. These receptors have no identified antigens. Input material: memory CD4+ T cells from PBMCs, cultured in vitro. Receptors were obtained from an adult with COVID-19. Both conserved end residues are part of each CDR3.

TRBV27,CASGISGTLSIYEQYF
TRBV19,CASRMTGGAGEQYF
TRBV5-6,CASSSLAGGLAEQYF
TRBV19,CASSMSGTTSREQYF
TRBV25-1,CASSGGGQLFF
TRBV7-9,CASSLGDFPDYEQYF
TRBV19,CATRTEMNTEAFF
TRBV15,CATSRDTSGRHTGELFF
TRBV7-2,CASSTPPGTGGNTIYF
TRBV19,CATGSGISYEQYF
TRBV11-2,CASSLGGHRQETQYF
TRBV28,CASSVISGRNEQFF
TRBV20-1,CSASSRTSGSLNEQYF
TRBV6-4,CASSFGTAYEQYF
TRBV5-6,CASSLPRGARGYTF
TRBV7-7,CASSLRLAGNTGELFF
TRBV4-1,CASSQGVAETQYF
TRBV10-3,CATQTGYGELFF
TRBV28,CASRSSGTLIRSSYEQYF
TRBV11-2,CASSLLTGPQHF
TRBV15,CATSRDYGIHTGELFF
TRBV19,CASCSEATDEKLFF
TRBV30,CAWSVQGTVGSPLHF
TRBV7-9,CASSFTGTVNTEAFF
TRBV6-5,CASSYAPGGWGQPQHF
TRBV6-1,CASSEAGGLQGYTF
TRBV7-2,CASSLRGTGADTQYF
TRBV27,CASSPSGIGYGYTF
TRBV30,CAWSAGTQETQYF
TRBV7-2,CASSLTGVREQYF
TRBV2,CASIRTVEGEKLFF
TRBV7-2,CASSLGQEETQYF
TRBV28,CASTSAGRYADTQYF
TRBV6-6,CASIDTSNQPQHF
TRBV9,CASSVAAGHNEQFF
TRBV2,CASMGRRSTDTQYF
TRBV3-1/TRBV3-2,CASSQGTEVGELFF
TRBV29-1,CSTGSTSGYSDTQYF
TRBV5-6,CASSFVDRTYEQYF
TRBV5-8,CASSRRPGLQETQYF